These 22 T cell receptor beta chains originate from one sample sequenced in a study of cytomegalovirus exposure and HLA in healthy donors. The PCR employed 60 Vbeta primers together with 13 Jbeta primers. Measured with immunoSEQ multiplex PCR; TCRdb has only the in-frame clones, and not every one. This table holds 120,000 or so clones. The sample comprised PBMCs. These receptors came from a man aged 18 to 29 in good health and CMV-seronegative.

The rearrangement links TRBV15 to TRBJ2-7; 7 bases agree with TRBD2. The germline CDR1 and CDR2 sequences are LNHNV and YYDKDF (reference sequence). V dropped 1 base and J dropped 1; count of bases not matched to a gene: 7. This CDR3 is 16 amino acids long. The CDR3 nucleotides read TGTGCCACCAGCAGAGGAGGCGGCGGGAGTTCCTACGAGCAGTACTTC. Protein sequence: CATSRGGGGSSYEQYF.

Turning to this clone: The CDR3 does not close with the conserved phenylalanine or tryptophan, likely indicating a read error. The chain recombines TRBV4-1 with TRBJ2-4; tentative D call: TRBD2 (5 bases). This CDR3 is 18 amino acids long. V was cut by 1 base and J by 0 bases, with 16 bases left in between. Germline V gene lookup returns CDR1 MGHRA and CDR2 YSYEKL. DNA for the CDR3: TGCGCCAGCAGCCAAGGTAACGAGGTTGGACTAGCCAAAAACATTCAGTACTGC. This gives the protein CASSQGNEVGLAKNIQYC.

CDR3 nucleotide sequence: TGTGCCAGCAGCCGGCCAGGGGCTGGGGCCAACGTCCTGACTTTC. Encoded protein: CASSRPGAGANVLTF. V and J are TRBV5-8 and TRBJ2-6; D might be TRBD1 (6 bases). The germline CDR1 and CDR2 sequences are SGHTS and YDEGEE. Trimming pared 4 bases from V and 2 bases from J, leaving 10 bases between. This CDR3 is built from 15 residues.

The genes are TRBV11-2 and TRBJ1-1, with D perhaps matching TRBD1 (6 bases). CDR3 length equals 14 residues. Trimming removed 4 bases from V and 1 base from J, with 10 bases in between. Looked up from germline, CDR1 is SGHAT and CDR2 is FQNNGV. The CDR3 DNA reads as TGTGCCAGCAGCTCCTCGGACAGGAACACTGAAGCTTTCTTT. Translating gives CASSSSDRNTEAFF. The full variable domain, with the rest looked up from reference TRBV11-2 and TRBJ1-1, is EAGVAQSPRYKIIEKRQSVAFWCNPISGHATLYWYQQILGQGPKLLIQFQNNGVVDDSQLPKDRFSAERLKGVDSTLKIQPAKLEDSAVYLCASSSSDRNTEAFFGQGTRLTVV.

The V and J genes are TRBV13 and TRBJ1-2; tentative D call: TRBD1 (5 bases). The CDR3 totals 17 residues. V was shortened by 0 bases and J by 0 bases, with 14 bases between the two germline ends. Germline CDR1 and CDR2: PRHDT and FYEKMQ (reference sequence). The DNA for the CDR3 is TGTGCCAGCAGCTTAGGCCCGCTAGCGACAGCTAACTATGGCTACACCTTC. Residues: CASSLGPLATANYGYTF.

The J gene is TRBJ2-2, the V gene TRBV7-9, with 7 nucleotides matching TRBD1. Germline CDR1 and CDR2: SEHNR and FQNEAQ (reference sequence). Trimming cost V 1 base and J 7 bases; bases outside gene matches: 12. The CDR3 has 17 amino acids. This CDR3 is CASSLGPGQREIGELFF. CDR3 nucleotides: TGTGCCAGCAGCTTAGGGCCGGGACAGAGGGAGATCGGGGAGCTGTTTTTT.

The chain combines TRBV27 with TRBJ1-3, with TRBD1 identical over 7 bases. After removal of 4 bases from V and 0 bases from J, the junction contained 6 bases not matched to a gene. The CDR3 covers 16 residues. Germline CDR1 MNHEY, CDR2 SMNVEV (reference sequence). The CDR3 nucleotides read TGTGCCAGCAGTTACAGGGGCCAATACTCTGGAAACACCATATATTTT. Protein sequence: CASSYRGQYSGNTIYF.

The J gene is TRBJ2-7, the V gene TRBV13; maybe TRBD1 (6 bases). Germline V gives CDR1 PRHDT, CDR2 FYEKMQ (reference sequence). The V end lost 0 bases, the J end lost 5 bases, and 14 bases lay between the germline ends. This CDR3 has 15 residues. CDR3 in amino acids: CASSLGGRGLDEQYF. CDR3 in DNA: TGTGCCAGCAGCTTAGGCGGCAGGGGCCTGGACGAGCAGTACTTC. The full variable domain, with the rest looked up from reference TRBV13 and TRBJ2-7, is AAGVIQSPRHLIKEKRETATLKCYPIPRHDTVYWYQQGPGQDPQFLISFYEKMQSDKGSIPDRFSAQQFSDYHSELNMSSLELGDSALYFCASSLGGRGLDEQYFGPGTRLTVT.

The chain carries TRBV5-1 and TRBJ1-2; D is undetermined. Germline V gene lookup returns CDR1 SGHRS and CDR2 YFSETQ. The CDR3 loop spans 15 amino acids. Trimming shortened V by 4 bases and J by 3 bases, and 16 bases separated the two germline ends. CDR3 sequence: CASSPHSPGDYGYTF. CDR3 in DNA: TGCGCCAGCAGCCCGCATAGCCCCGGGGACTATGGCTACACCTTC.

The chain links TRBV5-6 to TRBJ2-5; 14 nucleotides agree with TRBD2. The J call may be mistaken, given a closer DNA end match to TRBJ2-7. This CDR3 is 18 amino acids long. Germline V gives CDR1 SGHDT, CDR2 YYEEEE. CDR3 sequence reads: CASSLKGLAGAPSYEQYF. The CDR3 DNA is TGTGCCAGCAGCTTGAAGGGACTAGCGGGAGCTCCCTCCTACGAGCAGTACTTC.

In DNA form, the CDR3 reads TGTGCCAGCAGCCAGCGGGCCCTATACGAGCAGTACTTC. It is translated as CASSQRALYEQYF. This chain uses TRBV6-6 with TRBJ2-7, with D tentatively TRBD2 (6 bases). V dropped 6 bases and J dropped 4 bases, with 13 bases sitting between them. Germline-derived CDR1 and CDR2 are MNHNY and SVGAGI (reference sequence). The CDR3 runs to 13 residues.

The V call is TRBV9, the J call TRBJ1-6; possible D gene TRBD1, 6 bases. Germline V CDR1 and CDR2: SGDLS, YYNGEE. V gave up 0 bases and J gave up 10 bases, with 8 bases separating them. The CDR3 consists of 13 residues. Here the CDR3 reads CASSVERGSPLHF. The CDR3 DNA is TGTGCCAGCAGCGTAGAGAGGGGGTCACCCCTCCACTTT.

CDR3 sequence: CASSGPQGNEKLFF. CDR3 coding DNA: TGTGCCAGCAGCGGACCCCAGGGAAATGAAAAACTGTTTTTT. The genes are TRBV9 and TRBJ1-4; D possibly corresponds to TRBD1 (5 bases). Germline loops: CDR1 SGDLS, CDR2 YYNGEE. Trimming removed 3 bases from V and 5 bases from J, with 11 bases in between. The CDR3 runs 14 residues.

This chain links TRBV27 with TRBJ1-2; D gene unclear. Germline V lookup: CDR1 MNHEY, CDR2 SMNVEV (reference sequence). Trimming pared 3 bases from V and 0 bases from J, leaving 5 bases between. The CDR3 is made up of 13 amino acids. Here the CDR3 DNA reads TGTGCCAGCAGTTTTACAGCTAACTATGGCTACACCTTC. This codes for CASSFTANYGYTF.

V is TRBV19 and J is TRBJ1-2; tentative D call: TRBD1 (6 bases). The CDR3 has 11 amino acids. The V and J ends lost 5 bases and 10 bases respectively, with 11 bases between them. The germline V gene encodes CDR1 LNHDA and CDR2 SQIVND (reference sequence). This CDR3 is CASSDRLAYTF. CDR3 coding DNA: TGTGCCAGTAGTGACAGGTTGGCCTACACCTTC.

This sequence joins TRBV20-1 and TRBJ2-1, with D perhaps matching TRBD2 (6 bases). The V end was cut by 3 bases, the J end by 6 bases, with 6 bases between. CDR1 and CDR2 from the germline V gene are DFQATT and SNEGSKA (reference sequence). The CDR3 runs 11 residues. This CDR3 reads CSARGGNEQFF. Written as DNA, the CDR3 is TGCAGTGCTAGGGGGGGCAATGAGCAGTTCTTC.

The J gene is TRBJ1-1, the V gene TRBV7-6; no definite D call. Trimming took 5 bases from V and 3 from J, leaving 16 bases between them. Germline assignment: CDR1 SGHVS and CDR2 FNYEAQ. The CDR3 contains 15 residues. DNA of the CDR3: TGTGCCAGCAGCCCCGGCGGGCGCGGGGACACTGAAGCTTTCTTT. It is translated as CASSPGGRGDTEAFF.

The rearrangement links TRBV18 to TRBJ1-3; no clear D. The CDR3 is made up of 15 amino acids. Germline V gene lookup returns CDR1 KGHSH and CDR2 LQKENI. The germline V and J ends were trimmed by 2 bases and 1 base, with 9 bases remaining between them. CDR3 amino acids: CASSPLAGSGNTIYF. CDR3 DNA sequence: TGTGCCAGCTCACCATTGGCGGGGTCTGGAAACACCATATATTTT.

This sequence joins TRBV5-6 and TRBJ2-7; weak D call: TRBD1 (5 bases). Trimming removed 6 bases at V and 7 bases at J, with 14 bases between. This CDR3 comprises 12 residues. CDR1 and CDR2 from the germline V gene are SGHDT and YYEEEE. The CDR3 here is CASTIARDEQYF. Written as DNA, the CDR3 is TGTGCCAGCACCATTGCCAGGGATGAGCAGTACTTC.

The chain combines TRBV28 with TRBJ1-1; 10 bases are a match to TRBD1. In germline, CDR1 is MDHEN, CDR2 SYDVKM. J was trimmed by 10 bases and V by 4 bases; bases with no gene match: 9. The CDR3 covers 14 residues. The CDR3 DNA reads as TGTGCCAGCAGTTCCCCAGACAGGGGGCGAAGAGCTTTCTTT. Translation: CASSSPDRGRRAFF.

V gene TRBV18 combines with J gene TRBJ1-2; tentatively, D is TRBD1 (6 bases). V was trimmed by 9 bases and J by 8 bases, leaving 19 bases between them. The CDR3 is 13 residues long. Per germline, CDR1 KGHSH and CDR2 LQKENI. CDR3 in DNA: TGTGCCAGTTCGACGGGGGGGGCGCAGGGCTACACCTTC. Translated: CASSTGGAQGYTF.

V and J are TRBV5-5 and TRBJ1-2; no clear D. This CDR3 is built from 14 residues. Germline-derived CDR1 and CDR2 are SGHKS and YYEKEE (reference sequence). V lost 2 bases, J lost 3 bases, and 11 bases lay in between. The CDR3 here is CASSLLLSDYGYTF. CDR3 nucleotides: TGTGCCAGCAGCTTACTCCTAAGCGACTATGGCTACACCTTC.